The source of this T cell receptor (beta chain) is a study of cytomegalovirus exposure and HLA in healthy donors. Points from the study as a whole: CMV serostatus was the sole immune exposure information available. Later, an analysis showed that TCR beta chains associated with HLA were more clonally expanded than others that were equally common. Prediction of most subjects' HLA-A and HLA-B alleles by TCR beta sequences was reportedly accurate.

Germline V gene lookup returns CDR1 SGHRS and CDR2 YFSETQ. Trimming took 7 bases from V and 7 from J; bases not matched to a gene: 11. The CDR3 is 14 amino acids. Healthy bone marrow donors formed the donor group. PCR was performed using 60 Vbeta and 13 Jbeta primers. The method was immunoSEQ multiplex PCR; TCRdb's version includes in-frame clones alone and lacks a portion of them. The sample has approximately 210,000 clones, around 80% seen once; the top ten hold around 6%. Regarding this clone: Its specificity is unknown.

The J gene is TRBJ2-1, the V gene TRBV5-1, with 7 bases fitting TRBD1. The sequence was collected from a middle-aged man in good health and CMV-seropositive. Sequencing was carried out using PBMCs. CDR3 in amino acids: CASHPETGKNEQFF. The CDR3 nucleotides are TGCGCCAGCCATCCTGAGACAGGGAAGAATGAGCAGTTCTTC.